One and the same sample provided the 19 T cell receptor beta chains below, sequenced in a study of cytotoxic CD8 clonotypes in ibrutinib-treated CLL (dated by TCRdb to the early 2020s). The sample's time point label, decoded: approximately 25 months on ibrutinib. Library generation was performed with the immunoSEQ multiplex PCR assay. The source is immuneACCESS, and TCRdb retained only in-frame sequences with V and J called. Part of the clones is not carried over; for the studies checked, unresolved V genes explain less than half of this, and the remainder is unexplained. The sample records 150,000 or so clones, under 90% of which are singletons. Jointly, the top ten make up about 4.9% of the sample. Specimen: PBMCs, collected after 24 months of ibrutinib treatment. Receptors were obtained from a human donor with chronic lymphocytic leukemia.

The chain is built from TRBV2 and TRBJ2-7; 9 bases match TRBD1. CDR3 length equals 13 residues. The V gene's germline CDR1 is SNHLY and CDR2 FYNNEI. The J segment lost 3 bases and the V segment lost 6 bases, leaving 3 bases of the junction unmatched. The DNA of the CDR3 is TGTGCCAGCAGACCGGGACAGGGCTACGAGCAGTACTTC. Translation gives CASRPGQGYEQYF. The whole variable domain, filled in from reference TRBV2 and TRBJ2-7, reads EPEVTQTPSHQVTQMGQEVILRCVPISNHLYFYWYRQILGQKVEFLVSFYNNEISEKSEIFDDQFSVERPDGSNFTLKIRSTKLEDSAMYFCASRPGQGYEQYFGPGTRLTVT.

The chain is built from TRBV7-9 and TRBJ1-2, with D hard to call. The V end lost 5 bases, the J end lost 3 bases, and 16 bases lay between the germline ends. Germline CDR1 reads SEHNR; CDR2 reads FQNEAQ (reference sequence). This CDR3 is built from 15 residues. CDR3 sequence (DNA): TGTGCCAGCAGCCTAGATCTCGGACGGGACTATGGCTACACCTTC. It specifies CASSLDLGRDYGYTF.

This rearrangement joins TRBV19 to TRBJ2-2, with 8 bases matching TRBD2. CDR1 is LNHDA and CDR2 is SQIVND in the germline V gene (reference sequence). The V and J ends lost 7 bases and 5 bases, in that order; junction bases with no gene match: 3. CDR3 size: 13 residues. The CDR3 loop is CASIAGGTGELFF. The CDR3 DNA reads TGTGCCAGTATCGCGGGAGGTACCGGGGAGCTGTTTTTT.

The CDR3 sequence: CASSKRARNTIYF. The CDR3 DNA reads as TGTGCCAGCAGCAAACGGGCTAGAAACACCATATATTTT. This chain uses TRBV21-1 with TRBJ1-3. TRBV21-1 is a pseudogene segment. This CDR3 is 13 amino acids long.

This sequence joins TRBV5-1 and TRBJ1-2, with D perhaps TRBD1 (6 bases). The CDR3 is 15 amino acids. The V gene lost 4 bases and the J gene lost 6 bases, with 19 bases spanning the gap. CDR1 and CDR2 from the germline V gene are SGHRS and YFSETQ. CDR3 loop: CASSKPGQGSDGYTF. Written as DNA, the CDR3 is TGCGCCAGCAGCAAACCGGGACAAGGTTCGGATGGCTACACCTTC.

The rearrangement uses TRBV29-1 and TRBJ2-7; 9 bases fit TRBD2. The CDR3 loop spans 13 amino acids. With 7 bases clipped from V and 6 bases from J, the junction kept 10 bases outside the gene matches. The germline V gene encodes CDR1 SQVTM and CDR2 ANQGSEA. The CDR3 is CSAIGTSRREQYF. The DNA for the CDR3 is TGCAGCGCGATTGGGACTAGCCGGCGCGAGCAGTACTTC.

In regard to this clone: The same CDR3 also results from other DNA sequences found in this sample. V gene TRBV30 combines with J gene TRBJ2-7, with TRBD2 matching over 7 bases. Unmatched junction bases numbered 0, after V lost 4 bases and J lost 3 bases. CDR1 and CDR2 (germline): GTSNPN, SVGIG (reference sequence). The CDR3 contains 11 residues. For the CDR3, the DNA is TGTGCCTGGACTAGCGGCTACGAGCAGTACTTC. It specifies CAWTSGYEQYF.

This chain joins TRBV5-1 and TRBJ1-1; the match to TRBD1 covers 8 bases. This CDR3 is built from 15 residues. The germline V gene encodes CDR1 SGHRS and CDR2 YFSETQ. V trimming: 0 bases; J trimming: 5 bases; junction bases outside the gene matches: 6. The CDR3 DNA follows: TGCGCCAGCAGCTTGGATCCAGGGGGCAATACTGAAGCTTTCTTT. It specifies CASSLDPGGNTEAFF. The variable domain in full, completed from reference TRBV5-1 and TRBJ1-1, reads KAGVTQTPRYLIKTRGQQVTLSCSPISGHRSVSWYQQTPGQGLQFLFEYFSETQRNKGNFPGRFSGRQFSNSRSEMNVSTLELGDSALYLCASSLDPGGNTEAFFGQGTRLTVV.

The chain recombines TRBV18 with TRBJ2-5, with D possibly being TRBD1 (5 bases). Germline assignment: CDR1 KGHSH and CDR2 LQKENI. This CDR3 region has 14 residues. Trimming stripped 3 bases from V and 4 bases from J, with 12 bases between. Here the CDR3 reads CASSPLPRAETQYF. In DNA form, the CDR3 reads TGTGCCAGCTCACCGTTGCCCAGGGCAGAGACCCAGTACTTC. Together with reference TRBV18 and TRBJ2-5, the CDR3 gives the full variable domain: NAGVMQNPRHLVRRRGQEARLRCSPMKGHSHVYWYRQLPEEGLKFMVYLQKENIIDESGMPKERFSAEFPKEGPSILRIQQVVRGDSAAYFCASSPLPRAETQYFGPGTRLLVL.

This chain's CDR3 is CASSFGLSYNEQFF. The CDR3 DNA reads TGTGCCAGCAGCTTCGGGCTATCCTACAATGAGCAGTTCTTC. The V gene is TRBV5-6, the J gene TRBJ2-1, with D uncertain. V was pared by 2 bases and J by 1 base, with 7 bases between. Germline values: CDR1 SGHDT, CDR2 YYEEEE. The CDR3 has 14 residues.

This rearrangement joins TRBV2 to TRBJ2-2; D is possibly TRBD1 or TRBD2 (5 bases each). Germline CDR1 reads SNHLY; CDR2 reads FYNNEI. Trimming removed 5 bases at V and 6 bases at J, with 13 bases between. This CDR3 has 14 amino acids. CDR3 residues: CASSLGVMAGELFF. As DNA, the CDR3 is TGTGCCAGCAGTCTGGGGGTTATGGCCGGGGAGCTGTTTTTT.

This chain connects TRBV19 to TRBJ1-1; D gene uncertain. The CDR3 has 14 residues. Trimming cost V 5 bases and J 3 bases, with 13 bases left between them. Per the germline V gene, CDR1 is LNHDA and CDR2 is SQIVND (reference sequence). CDR3 DNA sequence: TGTGCCAGTAGTGCCCTCCTGGTCGACACTGAAGCTTTCTTT. Protein: CASSALLVDTEAFF.

V is TRBV29-1 and J is TRBJ1-1; D is perhaps TRBD1 (6 bases). This CDR3 is built from 14 residues. Germline V CDR1 and CDR2: SQVTM, ANQGSEA. V lost 0 bases and J lost 4, with 12 bases in between. The DNA of the CDR3 is TGCAGCGTTGAAGACGGGGGCGCGGGCACTGAAGCTTTCTTT. It yields the protein CSVEDGGAGTEAFF.

This sequence joins TRBV7-2 and TRBJ2-7; D unclear. CDR1 and CDR2 (germline): SGHTA, FQGNSA. This CDR3 region has 15 residues. V lost 1 base and J 2 bases, leaving 12 bases between the germline ends. CDR3 nucleotide sequence: TGTGCCAGCAGCTTAGAAGGCTGGACCACCTACGAGCAGTACTTC. Protein: CASSLEGWTTYEQYF.

This chain uses TRBV19 with TRBJ1-3, with 11 nucleotides matching TRBD1. CDR1 and CDR2 (germline): LNHDA, SQIVND (reference sequence). V shed 4 bases, J shed 4 bases, and the junction held 6 bases outside the gene matches. This CDR3 contains 16 residues. CDR3 protein: CASSTGQGAAGNTIYF. The CDR3 DNA follows: TGTGCCAGTAGTACAGGACAGGGGGCCGCCGGAAACACCATATATTTT. The full variable domain, in which reference TRBV19 and TRBJ1-3 provide the parts outside the CDR3, is DGGITQSPKYLFRKEGQNVTLSCEQNLNHDAMYWYRQDPGQGLRLIYYSQIVNDFQKGDIAEGYSVSREKKESFPLTVTSAQKNPTAFYLCASSTGQGAAGNTIYFGEGSWLTVV.

The genes are TRBV4-1 and TRBJ1-5; 12 bases are a match to TRBD1. In germline, CDR1 is MGHRA, CDR2 YSYEKL. Trimming removed 0 bases from V and 6 bases from J; junction bases left unmatched: 12. The CDR3 is 19 residues long. CDR3 coding DNA: TGCGCCAGCAGCCAAGATAGGGGACAGGGGGCCCTGGGAATTCAGCCCCAGCATTTT. Amino acids: CASSQDRGQGALGIQPQHF.

The rearrangement links TRBV7-9 to TRBJ2-1; 10 bases are a match to TRBD2. There are 13 residues in the CDR3. V was pared by 5 bases and J by 9 bases, with 4 bases of the junction left unmatched. Per germline, CDR1 SEHNR and CDR2 FQNEAQ (reference sequence). The CDR3 nucleotides are TGTGCCAGCAGCCATAGCGGGGGGATTGAGCAGTTCTTC. Translation: CASSHSGGIEQFF.

A few counts support this clone. V usage is TRBV5-1 and J usage is TRBJ2-3; 9 bases agree with TRBD1. Germline CDR1 is SGHRS and CDR2 is YFSETQ. This CDR3 has 17 amino acids. Losses at the gene ends were 2 bases for V and 4 bases for J; bases not matched to a gene: 11. The CDR3 DNA sequence: TGCGCCAGCAGCTTTGGCGGGTGGGACAGGGTTGCAGATACGCAGTATTTT. It yields the protein CASSFGGWDRVADTQYF.

This sequence joins TRBV7-9 and TRBJ1-2; D possibly corresponds to TRBD1 (6 bases). Germline CDR1 reads SEHNR; CDR2 reads FQNEAQ (reference sequence). The V and J ends lost 1 base and 4 bases respectively, with 13 bases between them. This CDR3 region has 15 residues. The CDR3 DNA reads TGTGCCAGCAGCTTAGAAGGGGGGGCAGGCTATGGCTACACCTTC. It yields the protein CASSLEGGAGYGYTF.